Many counts were recorded for the clone carrying this T cell receptor (beta chain). The TCR beta CDR3 regions underwent amplification from RNA transcripts. An opening RT-PCR round employed HTBI primers and preceded a second-round multiplex PCR. TCRdb re-derived calls from the multiplex PCR reads in MiXCR, one entry per CDR3 protein. The sample lists 400,000 to 450,000 distinct CDR3 sequences, roughly 20% occurring once. PBMCs were isolated by Ficoll-Paque density gradient centrifugation, using approximately 10 ml of fresh peripheral blood as the starting material. This CDR3 has 14 amino acids. With V trimmed by 0 bases and J by 9 bases, 5 bases remained unmatched. CDR1 MNHEY and CDR2 SVGAGI come from the germline V gene. The entry originates in a study of Graves' ophthalmopathy and Graves' hyperthyroidism.

V is TRBV6-5 and J is TRBJ2-4; the match to TRBD2 covers 7 bases. Sequenced input: peripheral blood. The receptor's source is a young woman with stable Graves' hyperthyroidism. CDR3 amino acids: CASSYSSGAGIQYF. In nucleotides, the CDR3 is TGTGCCAGCAGTTACTCGAGCGGGGCGGGCATTCAGTACTTC.